This T cell receptor beta chain comes out of a study of cytomegalovirus exposure and HLA in healthy donors. PCR amplification relied on 60 Vbeta primers (plus 13 Jbeta primers). Clones were sequenced by immunoSEQ multiplex PCR, and TCRdb holds only the in-frame ones, with some missing. This sample's clone table lists 150,000 to 200,000 clones. The V end was cut by 2 bases, the J end by 3 bases, with 8 bases between. The V gene's germline CDR1 is SGHVS and CDR2 FQNEAQ. The CDR3 extends over 14 amino acids. The sequence was obtained from a man in his thirties or forties in good health and CMV-seronegative. This chain links TRBV7-8 with TRBJ1-5; D perhaps matches TRBD1 (5 bases). Sample: PBMCs. The chain's CDR3 is CASSLTGTNQPQHF. In DNA form, the CDR3 reads TGTGCCAGCAGCTTAACAGGTACCAATCAGCCCCAGCATTTT.